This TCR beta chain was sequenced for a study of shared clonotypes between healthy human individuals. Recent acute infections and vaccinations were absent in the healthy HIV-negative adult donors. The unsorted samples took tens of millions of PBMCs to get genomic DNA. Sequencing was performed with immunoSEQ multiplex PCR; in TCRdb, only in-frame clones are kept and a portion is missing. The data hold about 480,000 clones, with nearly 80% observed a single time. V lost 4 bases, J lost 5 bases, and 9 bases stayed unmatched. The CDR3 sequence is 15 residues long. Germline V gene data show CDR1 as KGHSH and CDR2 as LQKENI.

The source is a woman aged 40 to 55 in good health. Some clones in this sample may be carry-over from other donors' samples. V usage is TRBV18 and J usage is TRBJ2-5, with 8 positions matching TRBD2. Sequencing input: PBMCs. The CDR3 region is CASSQAASGLETQYF. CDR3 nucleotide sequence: TGTGCCAGCTCACAGGCGGCTAGCGGGTTGGAGACCCAGTACTTC.